The rows below give T cell receptor beta chains drawn from one sample of a study of T cell repertoires in cytomegalovirus infection. MiXCR was run by TCRdb on the reads, yielding one entry per CDR3 protein. This table has 65,000 to 95,000 distinct CDR3 sequences, 3.7% appearing once. Sequencing was performed on PBMCs. These TCRs come from a human donor in good health (CMV status not recorded). Some clones in this sample may be carry-over from other donors' samples. Both conserved end residues are part of each CDR3. A D gene is named only where the DNA matches it firmly. Expanded clones are given a class, and other clones once, few, many or no size at all.

15	TRBV7-2	TRBD1	many	TRBJ1-5	CASSITGQGHQPQHF	TGTGCCAGCAGCATAACTGGACAGGGACATCAGCCCCAGCATTTT
15	TRBV6-6	TRBD1	many	TRBJ2-7	CASAPSGTGVYEQYF	TGTGCCAGCGCCCCATCCGGGACAGGGGTTTACGAGCAGTACTTC
14	TRBV12-3/TRBV12-4	-	many	TRBJ1-5	CASSLRAVNQPQHF	TGTGCCAGCAGCCTCCGGGCCGTCAATCAGCCCCAGCATTTT
14	TRBV12-3/TRBV12-4	-	-	TRBJ1-6	CASSKRQRRSPLHF	TGTGCCAGCAGTAAAAGACAGAGAAGGTCACCCCTCCACTTT
15	TRBV28	-	many	TRBJ1-5	CASSLMLGVNQPQHF	TGTGCCAGCAGTTTAATGCTAGGGGTCAATCAGCCCCAGCATTTT
15	TRBV7-2	TRBD2	many	TRBJ2-7	CASSLLAGGNHEQYF	TGTGCCAGCAGCCTACTAGCGGGGGGGAATCACGAGCAGTACTTC
14	TRBV27	TRBD1	many	TRBJ2-7	CASSFGTVNYEQYF	TGTGCCAGCAGTTTCGGGACAGTAAACTACGAGCAGTACTTC
13	TRBV4-1	-	many	TRBJ1-2	CASSQESGRGYTF	TGTGCCAGCAGCCAAGAGTCCGGCCGAGGCTACACCTTC
13	TRBV25-1	-	many	TRBJ2-7	CASSEFGATGQYF	TGTGCCAGCAGTGAATTTGGGGCTACGGGGCAGTACTTC
15	TRBV28	-	many	TRBJ2-5	CASSLVAAGWETQYF	TGTGCCAGCAGTTTAGTGGCGGCAGGGTGGGAGACCCAGTACTTC
17	TRBV27	-	-	TRBJ2-7	CASSHLGGAFPTYEQYF	TGTGCCAGCAGCCACCTTGGGGGGGCATTCCCGACCTACGAGCAGTACTTC
12	TRBV20-1	-	many	TRBJ1-1	CSASGDSTEAFF	TGCAGTGCTAGTGGGGATAGCACTGAAGCTTTCTTT
12	TRBV24-1	-	many	TRBJ1-2	CATSEQGIGYTF	TGTGCCACCAGTGAACAGGGAATTGGCTACACCTTC
17	TRBV7-2	TRBD1	many	TRBJ2-7	CASSSGETGGAWYEQYF	TGTGCCAGCAGCTCAGGGGAAACAGGGGGCGCGTGGTACGAGCAGTACTTC
14	TRBV9	-	many	TRBJ1-5	CASSVASDDQPQHF	TGTGCCAGCAGCGTAGCTTCGGATGATCAGCCCCAGCATTTT
15	TRBV11-2	-	many	TRBJ2-6	CASTTGLRGANVLTF	TGTGCCAGCACGACAGGTCTGAGGGGGGCCAACGTCCTGACTTTC
18	TRBV6-2/TRBV6-3	TRBD2	many	TRBJ2-3	CASSYPIRLAGPTDTQYF	TGTGCCAGCAGTTACCCGATTCGACTAGCGGGGCCCACAGATACGCAGTATTTT
15	TRBV7-8	-	medium-sized	TRBJ1-1	CASSLDNVMNTEAFF	TGTGCCAGCAGCTTAGACAATGTTATGAACACTGAAGCTTTCTTT
15	TRBV28	-	many	TRBJ1-2	CASSLPWAREVGYTF	TGTGCCAGCAGTTTACCTTGGGCCAGGGAAGTAGGCTACACCTTC
13	TRBV4-2	-	many	TRBJ1-1	CASSQEGLEVAFF	TGTGCCAGCAGCCAAGAGGGTCTCGAAGTGGCTTTCTTT
15	TRBV4-1	TRBD1	many	TRBJ1-5	CASSQTDRDHQPQHF	TGCGCCAGCAGCCAGACGGACAGGGACCATCAGCCCCAGCATTTT
16	TRBV7-2	-	many	TRBJ2-5	CASSLRPTFGQETQYF	TGTGCCAGCAGCTTAAGACCGACATTTGGGCAAGAGACCCAGTACTTC
13	TRBV2	-	many	TRBJ1-2	CASSEEGYYGYTF	TGTGCCAGCAGTGAAGAAGGGTACTATGGCTACACCTTC
15	TRBV5-8	TRBD1	many	TRBJ2-5	CASRGGQGIQETQYF	TGTGCCAGCAGGGGGGGACAGGGGATACAAGAGACCCAGTACTTC
13	TRBV7-2	-	many	TRBJ2-5	CASSLGAGETQYF	TGTGCCAGCAGCTTAGGTGCGGGGGAGACCCAGTACTTC
13	TRBV6-1	-	many	TRBJ2-7	CASTSGSSYEQYF	TGTGCCAGCACGTCGGGGAGCTCCTACGAGCAGTACTTC
16	TRBV15	TRBD2	many	TRBJ2-2	CATSSQWRGGTGELFF	TGTGCCACCAGCAGCCAATGGCGGGGGGGCACCGGGGAGCTGTTTTTT
13	TRBV7-6	-	many	TRBJ1-4	CASSREANEKLFF	TGTGCCAGCAGCCGTGAGGCTAATGAAAAACTGTTTTTT
14	TRBV28	-	many	TRBJ2-1	CASSIGLARNEQFF	TGTGCCAGCAGCATAGGGCTAGCGAGGAATGAGCAGTTCTTC
17	TRBV3-1	TRBD1	many	TRBJ1-1	CASSHSDRGREGTEAFF	TGTGCCAGCAGCCATTCGGACAGGGGGCGAGAAGGCACTGAAGCTTTCTTT
15	TRBV7-2	-	many	TRBJ1-1	CASSLVRGLNTEAFF	TGTGCCAGCAGCTTAGTGAGGGGCCTGAACACTGAAGCTTTCTTT
16	TRBV19	TRBD2	many	TRBJ2-1	CASMVTSGGGYNEQFF	TGTGCCAGTATGGTGACTAGCGGGGGGGGGTACAATGAGCAGTTCTTC
15	TRBV6-1	-	many	TRBJ1-4	CASRRGRSPGEKLFF	TGTGCCAGCAGGCGAGGACGCTCCCCCGGAGAAAAACTGTTTTTT
15	TRBV20-1	-	many	TRBJ1-3	CSARPGGEIGNTIYF	TGCAGTGCCCGCCCCGGTGGGGAGATAGGAAACACCATATATTTT
13	TRBV7-2	-	many	TRBJ2-7	CASSFSRGYEQYF	TGTGCCAGCAGCTTCAGCAGAGGCTACGAGCAGTACTTC
17	TRBV5-1	TRBD2	many	TRBJ2-7	CASSLVASTSGVYEQYF	TGCGCCAGCAGCTTGGTTGCATCGACTAGCGGGGTCTACGAGCAGTACTTC
16	TRBV28	-	-	TRBJ1-6	CASSYSRGLYNSPLHF	TGTGCCAGCAGCTATTCCAGGGGCCTCTATAATTCACCCCTCCACTTT
12	TRBV28	-	many	TRBJ1-5	CASSAGTPLAHF	TGTGCCAGCAGTGCCGGGACACCCCTAGCGCATTTT
11	TRBV6-6	-	many	TRBJ1-2	CASSPDYGYTF	TGTGCCAGCAGTCCCGACTATGGCTACACCTTC
14	TRBV7-2	-	many	TRBJ2-7	CASSTGLNSYEQYF	TGTGCCAGCAGCACGGGACTGAACTCCTACGAGCAGTACTTC
15	TRBV18	-	many	TRBJ1-1	CASSRAVHRGTEAFF	TGTGCCAGCTCACGGGCGGTCCACCGAGGCACTGAAGCTTTCTTT
18	TRBV2	-	many	TRBJ1-1	CASSEAHAQGEMNTEAFF	TGTGCCAGCAGTGAAGCGCATGCACAGGGCGAGATGAACACTGAAGCTTTCTTT
13	TRBV7-2	-	many	TRBJ1-2	CASMDSTRYGYTF	TGTGCCAGCATGGACAGTACCCGCTATGGCTACACCTTC
11	TRBV7-6	-	many	TRBJ2-7	CAVGDSYEQYF	TGTGCCGTAGGGGACTCCTACGAGCAGTACTTC
16	TRBV20-1	-	many	TRBJ1-5	CSAADGGRYSNQPQHF	TGCAGTGCCGCGGACGGGGGACGGTATAGCAATCAGCCCCAGCATTTT
16	TRBV12-3/TRBV12-4	TRBD2	many	TRBJ2-5	CASSFGERGPRETQYF	TGTGCCAGCAGTTTTGGAGAGCGGGGGCCAAGGGAGACCCAGTACTTC
14	TRBV10-3	TRBD1	-	TRBJ1-2	CATQMGDRAYGYTF	TGTGCCACCCAAATGGGGGACAGGGCCTATGGCTACACCTTC
18	TRBV6-6	TRBD1	many	TRBJ1-6	CASSSGTGKSSYNSPLHF	TGTGCCAGCAGTTCCGGGACAGGGAAAAGCTCCTATAATTCACCCCTCCACTTT
14	TRBV7-2	-	many	TRBJ1-5	CASSLKIAAQPQHF	TGTGCCAGCAGCTTAAAGATCGCCGCTCAGCCCCAGCATTTT
12	TRBV7-3	-	many	TRBJ1-1	CASTSRGTEAFF	TGTGCCAGCACCTCGAGGGGGACTGAAGCTTTCTTT
14	TRBV5-6	-	many	TRBJ2-1	CASSHRVGYNEQFF	TGTGCCAGCAGCCACAGGGTTGGCTACAATGAGCAGTTCTTC
17	TRBV7-9	TRBD1	many	TRBJ2-2	CASSPGQGRLFAGELFF	TGTGCCAGCAGCCCGGGACAGGGGCGATTATTCGCCGGGGAGCTGTTTTTT
13	TRBV12-3/TRBV12-4	-	many	TRBJ2-1	CASSLRRYNEQFF	TGTGCCAGCAGTTTAAGGCGATACAATGAGCAGTTCTTC
11	TRBV28	-	many	TRBJ1-2	CASSLRYGYTF	TGTGCCAGCAGTTTACGCTATGGCTACACCTTC
16	TRBV6-1	-	many	TRBJ2-5	CASRSLEGVRAETQYF	TGTGCCAGCAGATCATTGGAGGGGGTCAGGGCCGAGACCCAGTACTTC
14	TRBV20-1	-	many	TRBJ2-2	CSARDFQRTGELFF	TGCAGTGCTAGAGACTTCCAGCGAACCGGGGAGCTGTTTTTT